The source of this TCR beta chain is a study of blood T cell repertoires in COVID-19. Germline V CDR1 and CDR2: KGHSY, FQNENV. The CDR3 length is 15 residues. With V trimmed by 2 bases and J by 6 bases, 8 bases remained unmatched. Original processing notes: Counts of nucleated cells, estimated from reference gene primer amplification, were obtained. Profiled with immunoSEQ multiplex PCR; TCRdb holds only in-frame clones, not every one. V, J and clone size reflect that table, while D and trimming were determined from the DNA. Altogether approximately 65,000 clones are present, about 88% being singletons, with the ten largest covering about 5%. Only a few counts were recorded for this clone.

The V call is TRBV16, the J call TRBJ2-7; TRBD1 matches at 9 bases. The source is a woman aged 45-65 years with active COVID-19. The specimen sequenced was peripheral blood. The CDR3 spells CASSQGGTGHGEQYF. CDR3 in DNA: TGTGCCAGCAGCCAAGGGGGGACAGGGCACGGCGAGCAGTACTTC.